The clone carrying this T cell receptor (beta chain) was recorded once. Antigen unknown. One junction end does not reproduce the germline sequence, and a read error may be involved. The data are from a study of PD-1 blockade in classical Hodgkin lymphoma. Study-level findings and limits: It was CD4+ TCR diversity, not CD8+, that rose significantly by C4D1. Newly diagnosed and completely responding patients shared comparable baseline diversity.

CDR1 SSHAT and CDR2 FNYEAQ come from the germline V gene (reference sequence). This CDR3 is 14 amino acids long. Clones were read by immunoSEQ multiplex PCR, and TCRdb kept only the in-frame ones, dropping some. Found here are approximately 99,000 clones, 80% to 90% of them singletons; the top ten hold 20%. Every patient experienced relapse after autologous stem cell transplantation, and brentuximab vedotin exposure varied. The V gene is TRBV7-7, the J gene TRBJ2-7; D gene unclear. This TCR came from a human donor with classical Hodgkin lymphoma. Sequencing was performed on peripheral blood mononuclear cells (PBMCs), taken before the second cycle of nivolumab. CDR3 sequence (DNA): TGTGCTAGCAGCTTTAAAACCGGCTCCTCCGAGCAGTACTTC. Protein product: CASSFKTGSSEQYF.